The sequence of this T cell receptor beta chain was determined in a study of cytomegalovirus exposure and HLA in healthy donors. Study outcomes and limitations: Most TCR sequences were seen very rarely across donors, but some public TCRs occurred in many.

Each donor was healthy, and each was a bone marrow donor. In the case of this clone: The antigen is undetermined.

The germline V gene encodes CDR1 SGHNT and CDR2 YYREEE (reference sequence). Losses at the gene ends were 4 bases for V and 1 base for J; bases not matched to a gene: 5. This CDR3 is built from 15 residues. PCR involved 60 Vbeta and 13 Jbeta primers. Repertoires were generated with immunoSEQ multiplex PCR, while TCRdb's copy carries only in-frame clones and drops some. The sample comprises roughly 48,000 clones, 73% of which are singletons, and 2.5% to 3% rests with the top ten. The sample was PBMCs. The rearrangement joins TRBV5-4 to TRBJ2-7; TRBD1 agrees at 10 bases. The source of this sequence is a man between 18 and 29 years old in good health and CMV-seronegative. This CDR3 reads CASSTRDRGSYEQYF. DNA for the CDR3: TGTGCCAGCAGCACCCGGGACAGGGGTTCCTACGAGCAGTACTTC.